This entry lists 7 T cell receptor beta chains sequenced from one sample in a study of CD8 T cells in Susac syndrome (dated by TCRdb to between 2019 and 2020). Libraries were made using the immunoSEQ multiplex PCR assay. RNA was extracted using the RNeasy kit, and roughly 0.5 to 1 ug of the RNA was reverse transcribed with random hexamers. TCRdb passed the public sequencing reads through fastp at Q25 and MiXCR, retaining productive beta sequences. Duplicate CDR3 protein sequences are folded into a single record with the most common DNA and genes. In this sample the table shows a few hundred thousand distinct CDR3 sequences, 75% to 90% of which occur a single time. The leading ten clones occupy 0.12% of the sample. The sequencing input was CD8+ T cells from PBMCs. The receptors here all came from a human donor with multiple sclerosis.

This rearrangement joins TRBV9 to TRBJ2-1; 11 nucleotides match TRBD2. The CDR3 has 12 amino acids. V was clipped by 3 bases and J by 14 bases; unmatched bases: 4. CDR1 is SGDLS, CDR2 YYNGEE, per germline. CDR3 sequence reads: CASSDLSGREFF. The CDR3 DNA reads TGTGCCAGCAGCGATCTTAGCGGGAGGGAGTTCTTC.

The rearrangement uses TRBV15 and TRBJ1-2; tentative D call: TRBD1 (5 bases). Germline V gene data show CDR1 as LNHNV and CDR2 as YYDKDF (reference sequence). Trimming cost V 4 bases and J 7 bases, with 13 bases left between them. The CDR3 consists of 13 residues. CDR3 sequence (DNA): TGTGCCACCAGCAATACGGGACTAGCTGGCTACACCTTC. This gives the protein CATSNTGLAGYTF.

V is TRBV12-3 or TRBV12-4 and J is TRBJ1-1; D is possibly TRBD1 (5 bases). V gave up 3 bases and J gave up 4 bases, with 21 bases separating them. The CDR3 is made up of 17 amino acids. This CDR3 reads CASSFPPKQVPGTEAFF. The CDR3 DNA is TGTGCCAGCAGTTTTCCCCCCAAACAGGTACCTGGCACTGAAGCTTTCTTT.

This chain links TRBV4-1 with TRBJ2-7, with D hard to call. The CDR3 contains 15 residues. The germline gives CDR1 MGHRA, CDR2 YSYEKL. The V gene lost 1 base and the J gene lost 0 bases, with 10 bases spanning the gap. The CDR3, as DNA: TGCGCCAGCAGCCAAGCTTGGCGGAGCTCCTACGAGCAGTACTTC. This sequence encodes CASSQAWRSSYEQYF.

The chain joins TRBV12-3 or TRBV12-4 to TRBJ2-7; 7 positions match TRBD1. Germline trimming cut 4 bases from V and 7 bases from J; bases unmatched to any gene: 10. This CDR3 spans 14 amino acids. The chain's CDR3 is CASSYPTGAREQYF. CDR3 DNA sequence: TGTGCCAGCAGTTATCCCACAGGGGCGCGGGAGCAGTACTTC.

J is TRBJ2-2 and V is TRBV2; D is possibly TRBD2 (5 bases). This CDR3 contains 15 residues. Per the germline V gene, CDR1 is SNHLY and CDR2 is FYNNEI. V gave up 3 bases and J gave up 2 bases, with 10 bases separating them. CDR3 protein: CASSDVRDNTGELFF. In DNA, the CDR3 is TGTGCCAGCAGTGATGTCCGGGATAACACCGGGGAGCTGTTTTTT.

The rearrangement links TRBV28 to TRBJ2-1; perhaps TRBD2 as D (6 bases). CDR1 is MDHEN and CDR2 is SYDVKM in the germline V gene. CDR3 length equals 18 residues. Trimming pared 6 bases from V and 7 bases from J, leaving 28 bases between. DNA of the CDR3: TGTGCCAGCAGCCTTTTAATCGCTGGACTCGATCGGGGGAATGAGCAGTTCTTC. Translating gives CASSLLIAGLDRGNEQFF. The full variable domain, with the rest looked up from reference TRBV28 and TRBJ2-1, is DVKVTQSSRYLVKRTGEKVFLECVQDMDHENMFWYRQDPGLGLRLIYFSYDVKMKEKGDIPEGYSVSREKKERFSLILESASTNQTSMYLCASSLLIAGLDRGNEQFFGPGTRLTVL.